The 30 T cell receptor beta chains presented below share a single source sample, sequenced in a study of chemoradiotherapy in HPV16-positive cancers. Measured with immunoSEQ multiplex PCR; TCRdb has only the in-frame clones, and not every one. Of 15,000 or so clones listed, approximately 91% are singletons. This specimen was blood, taken from a patient who underwent chemoradiotherapy. Source of these receptors: a human donor with HPV-associated anogenital cancer.

The V gene is TRBV18, the J gene TRBJ1-5; D ambiguous. Trimming stripped 3 bases from V and 2 bases from J, with 14 bases between. The CDR3 sequence is 16 residues long. Germline V lookup: CDR1 KGHSH, CDR2 LQKENI. The CDR3 spells CASSPSQIMGNQPQHF. The CDR3 bases are TGTGCCAGCTCACCGTCACAGATTATGGGCAATCAGCCCCAGCATTTT. The full variable domain, in which reference TRBV18 and TRBJ1-5 provide the parts outside the CDR3, is NAGVMQNPRHLVRRRGQEARLRCSPMKGHSHVYWYRQLPEEGLKFMVYLQKENIIDESGMPKERFSAEFPKEGPSILRIQQVVRGDSAAYFCASSPSQIMGNQPQHFGDGTRLSIL.

This rearrangement joins TRBV5-6 to TRBJ2-3; D unresolved. There are 12 residues in the CDR3. The germline V and J ends were trimmed by 4 bases and 5 bases, with 8 bases remaining between them. Per germline, CDR1 SGHDT and CDR2 YYEEEE. The CDR3 protein is CASSRARDTQYF. CDR3 nucleotides: TGTGCCAGCAGCAGGGCTAGAGATACGCAGTATTTT.

The V call is TRBV5-6, the J call TRBJ2-1; D is possibly TRBD2 (5 bases). The V gene's germline CDR1 is SGHDT and CDR2 YYEEEE. The CDR3 covers 14 residues. V was cut by 2 bases and J by 7 bases, with 13 bases left in between. The CDR3 is CASSFGRGLNEQFF. The CDR3 nucleotides are TGTGCCAGCAGCTTTGGACGAGGGCTGAATGAGCAGTTCTTC.

The V gene is TRBV18, the J gene TRBJ1-1; 7 bases are shared with TRBD1. Looked up from germline, CDR1 is KGHSH and CDR2 is LQKENI. The CDR3 has 15 amino acids. J gave up 3 bases and V 4 bases, and 8 bases lay outside the gene matches. CDR3 residues: CASSRTQTGDTEAFF. The CDR3 nucleotides read TGTGCCAGCTCACGCACTCAAACAGGGGACACTGAAGCTTTCTTT.

This chain links TRBV6-4 with TRBJ2-5; D is perhaps TRBD1 (6 bases). Per germline, CDR1 MRHNA and CDR2 SNTAGT. The CDR3 length is 13 residues. V was cut by 6 bases and J by 4 bases, with 12 bases left in between. The CDR3 bases are TGTGCCAGCAGCCTGGGACACGGAGAGACCCAGTACTTC. Its protein is CASSLGHGETQYF.

CDR3: CASSLAGTGPGGEQFF. Written as DNA, the CDR3 is TGCGCCAGCAGCTTGGCAGGGACAGGTCCCGGTGGTGAGCAGTTCTTC. The V call is TRBV5-1, the J call TRBJ2-1; 8 bases are shared with TRBD1. The CDR3 sequence is 16 residues long. Looked up from germline, CDR1 is SGHRS and CDR2 is YFSETQ. V lost 0 bases and J lost 9; bases outside the gene matches: 11. Filled out from reference TRBV5-1 and TRBJ2-1, the complete variable domain reads KAGVTQTPRYLIKTRGQQVTLSCSPISGHRSVSWYQQTPGQGLQFLFEYFSETQRNKGNFPGRFSGRQFSNSRSEMNVSTLELGDSALYLCASSLAGTGPGGEQFFGPGTRLTVL.

The J gene is TRBJ1-3, the V gene TRBV29-1; tentative D call: TRBD1 (6 bases). This CDR3 spans 13 amino acids. V dropped 6 bases and J dropped 2 bases, with 11 bases sitting between them. Germline V gene sequence: CDR1 SQVTM, CDR2 ANQGSEA. CDR3 sequence (DNA): TGCAGCGTAGAACAGGGACCTGGAAACACCATATATTTT. As protein: CSVEQGPGNTIYF. Based on the CDR3 plus reference TRBV29-1 and TRBJ1-3, the full variable domain is SAVISQKPSRDICQRGTSLTIQCQVDSQVTMMFWYRQQPGQSLTLIATANQGSEATYESGFVIDKFPISRPNLTFSTLTVSNMSPEDSSIYLCSVEQGPGNTIYFGEGSWLTVV.

The chain is built from TRBV7-8 and TRBJ1-4, with D unresolved. Germline assignment: CDR1 SGHVS and CDR2 FQNEAQ. The CDR3 totals 15 residues. V lost 4 bases and J 3 bases, leaving 12 bases between the germline ends. The CDR3 bases are TGTGCCAGCAGCTCCACCCTGCTACCTAATGAAAAACTGTTTTTT. The encoded protein is CASSSTLLPNEKLFF.

The V call is TRBV11-3, the J call TRBJ2-3, with TRBD1 identical over 11 bases. The CDR3 has 16 residues. Germline lookup yields CDR1 SGHNT and CDR2 YENEEA. The V segment lost 4 bases and the J segment 4 bases; nucleotides outside the gene matches: 7. CDR3 in DNA: TGTGCCAGCAGCTCCCGGACAGGGGGCGAGTCAGATACGCAGTATTTT. This gives the protein CASSSRTGGESDTQYF.

The CDR3 here is CASSGLYASTDTQYF. Written as DNA, the CDR3 is TGTGCCAGCAGTGGACTATACGCTAGCACAGATACGCAGTATTTT. This chain joins TRBV6-1 and TRBJ2-3, with D perhaps TRBD2 (5 bases). Trimming took 4 bases from V and 0 from J, leaving 11 bases between them. The germline V gene has CDR1 MNHNS and CDR2 SASEGT. The CDR3 is 15 amino acids.

This clone has only one observation. This chain uses TRBV4-1 with TRBJ2-5, with D possibly TRBD2 on 5 matching bases. Judging by the DNA end, TRBJ2-7 fits better; the J call may be wrong. CDR1 is MGHRA and CDR2 is YSYEKL in the germline V gene. CDR3 size: 15 residues. The CDR3 reads CASSQRASGTYEQYF. CDR3 bases: TGCGCCAGCAGCCAAAGGGCTTCCGGGACCTACGAGCAGTACTTC.

This chain links TRBV2 with TRBJ2-3; 10 bases map to TRBD2. Germline CDR1 reads SNHLY; CDR2 reads FYNNEI. The CDR3 sequence is 14 residues long. Unmatched junction bases numbered 7, after V lost 7 bases and J lost 6 bases. CDR3 nucleotides: TGTGCCAGCACCTTAGCGGGGGGCAGGGATACGCAGTATTTT. Encoded protein: CASTLAGGRDTQYF.

The chain has TRBV30 and TRBJ1-6; D is perhaps TRBD1 (5 bases). Trimming shortened V by 1 base and J by 13 bases, and 14 bases separated the two germline ends. Germline values: CDR1 GTSNPN, CDR2 SVGIG (reference sequence). This CDR3 region has 13 residues. The CDR3 DNA reads as TGTGCCTGGAGTGGGGGGGTTGGATTCCCCCTCCACTTT. Translating it yields CAWSGGVGFPLHF.

The chain links TRBV5-5 to TRBJ2-7; D is uncertain. CDR1 and CDR2 from the germline V gene are SGHKS and YYEKEE (reference sequence). The CDR3 length is 16 residues. The V gene lost 6 bases and the J gene lost 6 bases, with 25 bases spanning the gap. The CDR3 here is CASTLGHEVPLSEQYF. The CDR3 DNA reads as TGTGCCAGCACTTTGGGCCACGAGGTACCCCTGAGCGAGCAGTACTTC.

The chain employs TRBV5-1 and TRBJ1-1; D perhaps matches TRBD1 (5 bases). The ends were cut back, 2 bases at V and 1 base at J, with 9 bases in the middle. CDR3 length: 14 residues. CDR1 is SGHRS and CDR2 is YFSETQ in the germline V gene. The CDR3 is CASSLGAANTEAFF. Written as DNA, the CDR3 is TGCGCCAGCAGCTTAGGGGCTGCGAACACTGAAGCTTTCTTT.

The chain employs TRBV5-4 and TRBJ1-2; 7 positions agree with TRBD1. The CDR3 runs to 13 residues. With V trimmed by 6 bases and J by 4 bases, 6 bases remained unmatched. Germline CDR1 reads SGHNT; CDR2 reads YYREEE (reference sequence). The CDR3 DNA is TGTGCCAGCACCTCTTGGGACAGCTATGGCTACACCTTC. It codes for CASTSWDSYGYTF.

V is TRBV20-1 and J is TRBJ2-7; tentatively, D is TRBD2 (6 bases). Deletions cut 4 bases from V and 4 bases from J, with 8 bases between. The CDR3 is made up of 11 amino acids. Germline V gene lookup returns CDR1 DFQATT and CDR2 SNEGSKA (reference sequence). CDR3 sequence reads: CSAKGRYEQYF. The CDR3 DNA reads as TGCAGTGCTAAAGGGAGGTACGAGCAGTACTTC.

V usage is TRBV10-3 and J usage is TRBJ1-1; possible D gene TRBD1, 5 bases. Between the trimmed V and J ends, which lost 7 bases and 1 base, there was a span of 13 bases. The CDR3 runs to 14 residues. Germline lookup yields CDR1 ENHRY and CDR2 SYGVKD. CDR3 region: CAITPGAQNTEAFF. In DNA, the CDR3 is TGTGCCATCACCCCCGGGGCCCAGAACACTGAAGCTTTCTTT.

This clone was found once. The chain is built from TRBV7-3 and TRBJ2-3; D might be TRBD2 (6 bases). This CDR3 is built from 15 residues. Trimming left V 0 bases short and J 3 bases short, with 10 bases between. Germline V lookup: CDR1 SGHTA, CDR2 FQGTGA. The CDR3 DNA is TGTGCCAGCAGCTTAACTTCGGCGGGGACAGATACGCAGTATTTT. Amino acid sequence: CASSLTSAGTDTQYF.

V and J are TRBV6-1 and TRBJ1-6, with no clear D. From germline, CDR1 is MNHNS and CDR2 SASEGT. The CDR3 covers 13 residues. V was pared by 1 base and J by 8 bases, with 6 bases between. The CDR3 nucleotides read TGTGCCAGCAGTGAAGAATCCCATTCACCCCTCCACTTT. Its protein is CASSEESHSPLHF.

The chain combines TRBV5-1 with TRBJ2-1, with 10 bases fitting TRBD2. J was trimmed by 8 bases and V by 0 bases; bases with no gene match: 8. Germline V gene sequence: CDR1 SGHRS, CDR2 YFSETQ. The CDR3 contains 16 residues. The DNA for the CDR3 is TGCGCCAGCAGCTTGGGGTCCGGGACTAGCGCCGATGAGCAGTTCTTC. It is translated as CASSLGSGTSADEQFF.

The CDR3 reads CASSEVPGKGTQYF. The CDR3 region has the DNA TGTGCCAGCAGTGAGGTGCCGGGGAAAGGGACCCAGTACTTC. The chain joins TRBV2 to TRBJ2-5, with D possibly matching TRBD2 (5 bases). The CDR3 sequence is 14 residues long. Germline-derived CDR1 and CDR2 are SNHLY and FYNNEI. Trimming left V 3 bases short and J 7 bases short, with 15 bases between.

Points on this clone: Distinct nucleotide sequences in the sample also encode this CDR3. V gene TRBV30 combines with J gene TRBJ2-1; 8 bases are shared with TRBD2. Germline lookup yields CDR1 GTSNPN and CDR2 SVGIG (reference sequence). The J segment lost 6 bases and the V segment lost 7 bases, leaving 5 bases of the junction unmatched. The CDR3 loop spans 12 amino acids. The CDR3 loop reads CALAGFSNEQFF. The CDR3 DNA reads as TGTGCCTTAGCGGGGTTTTCCAATGAGCAGTTCTTC.

The chain couples TRBV2 to TRBJ2-5; TRBD2 aligns across 13 bases. The CDR3 runs to 17 residues. Germline V gene data show CDR1 as SNHLY and CDR2 as FYNNEI. The junction had 7 bases not matched to a gene; V was cut back by 5 bases and J by 1 base. The CDR3 loop is CASSRTSGGPFQETQYF. Here the CDR3 DNA reads TGTGCCAGCAGTCGGACTAGCGGGGGCCCCTTCCAAGAGACCCAGTACTTC.

This clone showed up just once. This chain uses TRBV6-5 with TRBJ2-3; D ambiguous. CDR1 and CDR2 from the germline V gene are MNHEY and SVGAGI. The CDR3 sequence is 13 residues long. The V end lost 5 bases, the J end lost 4 bases, and 10 bases lay between the germline ends. The CDR3 DNA is TGTGCCAGCAGTGAAGGGTATTCAGATACGCAGTATTTT. Translation gives CASSEGYSDTQYF.

The V call is TRBV4-2, the J call TRBJ2-5, with D unclear. Trimming took 1 base from V and 1 from J, leaving 19 bases between them. The CDR3 is 18 amino acids. The germline CDR1 and CDR2 sequences are LGHNA and YNFKEQ. The CDR3 is CASSQALRATDPQETQYF. The CDR3 nucleotides read TGTGCCAGCAGCCAAGCCCTACGCGCAACAGATCCCCAAGAGACCCAGTACTTC.

The J gene is TRBJ2-7, the V gene TRBV11-3, with D possibly being TRBD1 or TRBD2 (7 bases each). CDR1 SGHNT and CDR2 YENEEA come from the germline V gene. Trimming took off 6 bases at V and 0 bases at J, with 15 bases between the two ends. The CDR3 totals 15 residues. The CDR3 sequence is CASSRGGDSSYEQYF. The CDR3 coding sequence is TGTGCCAGCAGTAGGGGGGGGGACAGCTCCTACGAGCAGTACTTC.

The chain is built from TRBV27 and TRBJ1-2; perhaps TRBD1 as D (5 bases). Looked up from germline, CDR1 is MNHEY and CDR2 is SMNVEV (reference sequence). This CDR3 has 16 amino acids. Trimming took 3 bases from V and 0 from J, leaving 14 bases between them. The CDR3 DNA is TGTGCCAGCAGTTTTGGGGGAGGGCAATCTAACTATGGCTACACCTTC. Amino acid sequence: CASSFGGGQSNYGYTF.

This chain joins TRBV2 and TRBJ2-7; TRBD2 matches 8 bases. The CDR3 spans 14 residues. In germline, CDR1 is SNHLY, CDR2 FYNNEI. The V segment lost 2 bases and the J segment 4 bases; nucleotides outside the gene matches: 4. This CDR3 reads CASSEQRGRYEQYF. Here the CDR3 DNA reads TGTGCCAGCAGTGAACAGCGGGGGAGGTACGAGCAGTACTTC.

The chain couples TRBV9 to TRBJ1-4, with a weak D call TRBD1 (6 bases). CDR1 SGDLS and CDR2 YYNGEE come from the germline V gene. CDR3 length: 15 amino acids. Between the trimmed V and J ends, which lost 4 bases and 7 bases, there was a span of 17 bases. This CDR3 is CASSSDRRGGEKLFF. The DNA for the CDR3 is TGTGCCAGCAGCTCCGACAGGAGGGGGGGTGAAAAACTGTTTTTT.